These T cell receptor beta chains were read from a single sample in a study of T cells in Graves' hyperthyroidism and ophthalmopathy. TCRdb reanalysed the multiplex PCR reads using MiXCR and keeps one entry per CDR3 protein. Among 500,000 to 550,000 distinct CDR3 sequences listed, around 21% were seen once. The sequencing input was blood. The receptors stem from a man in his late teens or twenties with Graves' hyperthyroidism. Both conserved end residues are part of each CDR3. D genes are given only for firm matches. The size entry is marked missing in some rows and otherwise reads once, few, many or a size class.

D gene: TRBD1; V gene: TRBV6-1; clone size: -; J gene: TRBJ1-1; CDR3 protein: CASKRTGGVNTEAFF; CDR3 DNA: TGTGCCAGCAAACGGACAGGGGGCGTGAACACTGAAGCTTTCTTT
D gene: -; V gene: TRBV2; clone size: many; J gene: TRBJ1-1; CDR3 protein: CASIWTEAFF; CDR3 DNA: TGTGCCAGCATTTGGACTGAAGCTTTCTTT
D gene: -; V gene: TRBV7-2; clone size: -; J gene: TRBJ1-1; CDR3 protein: CASSLTVGRTEAFF; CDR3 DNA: TGTGCCAGCAGCTTAACTGTGGGAAGGACTGAAGCTTTCTTT
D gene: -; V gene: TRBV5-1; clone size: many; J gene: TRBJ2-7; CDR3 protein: CASSLVGVYEQYF; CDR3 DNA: TGCGCCAGCAGCTTAGTGGGAGTCTACGAGCAGTACTTC
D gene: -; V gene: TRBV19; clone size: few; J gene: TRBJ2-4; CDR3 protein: CASSRAGTQNSGIQYF; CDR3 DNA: TGTGCCAGTAGTCGGGCCGGGACGCAAAATAGTGGGATTCAGTACTTC
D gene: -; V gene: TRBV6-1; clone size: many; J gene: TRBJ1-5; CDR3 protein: CASSDYSRGASQPQHF; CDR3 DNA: TGTGCCAGCAGTGATTACAGTCGGGGGGCAAGCCAGCCCCAGCATTTT
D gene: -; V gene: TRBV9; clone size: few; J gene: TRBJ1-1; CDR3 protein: CASSVAEGGTEAFF; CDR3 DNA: TGTGCCAGCAGCGTAGCCGAGGGTGGCACTGAAGCTTTCTTT
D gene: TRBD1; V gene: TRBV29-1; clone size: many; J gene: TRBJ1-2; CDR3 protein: CSVETDREAYGYTF; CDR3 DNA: TGCAGCGTTGAAACCGACAGGGAGGCCTATGGCTACACCTTC
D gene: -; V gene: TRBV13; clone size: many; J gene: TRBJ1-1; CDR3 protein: CASSSPLAGERGDTEAFF; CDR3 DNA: TGTGCCAGCAGCTCCCCCCTGGCAGGGGAACGGGGCGACACTGAAGCTTTCTTT
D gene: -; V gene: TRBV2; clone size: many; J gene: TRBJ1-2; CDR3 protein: CARGWTAGSNGYTF; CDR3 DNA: TGTGCCAGAGGCTGGACGGCAGGGAGTAATGGCTACACCTTC
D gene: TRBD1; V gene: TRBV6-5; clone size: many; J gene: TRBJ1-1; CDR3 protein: CASSYSGRDRGNTEAFF; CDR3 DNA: TGTGCCAGCAGTTACTCTGGACGGGACAGGGGGAACACTGAAGCTTTCTTT
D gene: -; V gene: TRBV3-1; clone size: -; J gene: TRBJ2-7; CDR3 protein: CASSPRDIAYYEQYF; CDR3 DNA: TGTGCCAGCAGCCCCCGGGACATCGCCTACTACGAGCAGTACTTC
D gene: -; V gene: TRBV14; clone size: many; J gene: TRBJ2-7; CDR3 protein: CASSQVSGPYEQYF; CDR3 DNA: TGTGCCAGCAGCCAAGTAAGTGGGCCCTACGAGCAGTACTTC
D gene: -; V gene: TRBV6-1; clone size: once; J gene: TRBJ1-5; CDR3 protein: CASSARGQPQQF; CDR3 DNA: TGTGCCAGCAGTGCCCGGGGGCAGCCCCAGCAGTTT
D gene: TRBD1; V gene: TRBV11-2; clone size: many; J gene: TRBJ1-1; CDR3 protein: CASSPHTGTGDTEAFF; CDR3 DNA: TGTGCCAGCAGCCCTCATACCGGGACAGGGGACACTGAAGCTTTCTTT
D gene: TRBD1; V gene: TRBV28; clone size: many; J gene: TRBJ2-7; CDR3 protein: CASSPGTGEGEQYF; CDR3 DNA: TGTGCCAGCAGTCCCGGGACAGGGGAGGGCGAGCAGTACTTC
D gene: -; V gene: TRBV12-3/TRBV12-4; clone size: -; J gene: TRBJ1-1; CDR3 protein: CASSWTVRGAEAFF; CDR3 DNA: TGTGCCAGCTCTTGGACAGTCCGAGGCGCTGAAGCTTTCTTT
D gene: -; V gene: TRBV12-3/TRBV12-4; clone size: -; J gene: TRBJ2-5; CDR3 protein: CASSQRARGETQYF; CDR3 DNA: TGTGCCAGCAGCCAAAGGGCTCGGGGAGAGACCCAGTACTTC
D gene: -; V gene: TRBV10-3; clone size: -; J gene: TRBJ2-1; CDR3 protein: CAGSTDTATVDEQFF; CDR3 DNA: TGTGCCGGATCTACCGACACAGCTACGGTCGATGAGCAGTTCTTC
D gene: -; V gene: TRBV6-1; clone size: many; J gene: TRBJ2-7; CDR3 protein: CASSEGGRYEQYF; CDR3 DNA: TGTGCCAGCAGTGAAGGAGGGCGGTACGAGCAGTACTTC
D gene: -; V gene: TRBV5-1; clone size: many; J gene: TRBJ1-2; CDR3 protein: CASSLDVGYGYTF; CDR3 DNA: TGCGCCAGCAGCTTGGACGTGGGCTATGGCTACACCTTC
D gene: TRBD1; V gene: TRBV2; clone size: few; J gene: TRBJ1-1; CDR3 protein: CASRGQGGGTEAFF; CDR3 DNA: TGTGCCAGCAGAGGACAGGGGGGCGGCACTGAAGCTTTCTTT
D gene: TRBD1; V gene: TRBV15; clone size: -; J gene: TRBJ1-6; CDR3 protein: CATSRDNRDSPSPLHF; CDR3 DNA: TGTGCCACCAGCAGAGACAACCGGGACAGTCCTTCACCCCTCCACTTT
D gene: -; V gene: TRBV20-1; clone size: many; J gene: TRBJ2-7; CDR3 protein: CSARDRGRPGDEQYF; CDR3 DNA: TGCAGTGCTAGAGATCGGGGCCGCCCTGGCGACGAGCAGTACTTC
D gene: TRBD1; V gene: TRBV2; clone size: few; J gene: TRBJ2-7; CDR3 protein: CASSATGGNYEQYF; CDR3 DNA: TGTGCCAGCAGTGCGACAGGGGGGAATTACGAGCAGTACTTC
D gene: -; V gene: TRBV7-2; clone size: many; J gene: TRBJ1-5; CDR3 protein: CASSLDDNQPQHF; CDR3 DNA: TGTGCCAGCAGCTTAGATGATAATCAGCCCCAGCATTTT
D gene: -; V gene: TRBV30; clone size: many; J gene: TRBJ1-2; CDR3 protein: CAWSIDSYGYTF; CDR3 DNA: TGTGCCTGGAGTATCGATAGCTATGGCTACACCTTC
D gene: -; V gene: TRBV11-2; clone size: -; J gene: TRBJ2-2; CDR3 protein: CASSDLPGQGTGELFF; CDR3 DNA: TGTGCCAGCAGCGACCTCCCGGGACAAGGGACCGGGGAGCTGTTTTTT
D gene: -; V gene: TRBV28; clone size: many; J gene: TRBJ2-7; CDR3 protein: CASSLDTSYEQYF; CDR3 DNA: TGTGCCAGCAGTTTAGACACTTCCTACGAGCAGTACTTC
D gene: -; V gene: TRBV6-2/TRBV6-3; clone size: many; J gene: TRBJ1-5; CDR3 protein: CASSPLPDNQPQHF; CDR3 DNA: TGTGCCAGCAGTCCTTTGCCCGATAATCAGCCCCAGCATTTT
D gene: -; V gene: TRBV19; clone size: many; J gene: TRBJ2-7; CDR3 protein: CASSISEGVPSYEQYF; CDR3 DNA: TGTGCCAGTAGTATATCAGAGGGGGTTCCCTCCTACGAGCAGTACTTC
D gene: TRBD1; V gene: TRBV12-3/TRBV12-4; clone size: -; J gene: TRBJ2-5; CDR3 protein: CATHHPGTEKETQYF; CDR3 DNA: TGTGCCACCCACCACCCCGGGACAGAAAAAGAGACCCAGTACTTC
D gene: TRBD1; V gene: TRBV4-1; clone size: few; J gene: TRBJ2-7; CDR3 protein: CASSQETIQGTGFAYEQYF; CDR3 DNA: TGCGCCAGCAGCCAAGAAACTATACAGGGGACAGGGTTCGCCTACGAGCAGTACTTC
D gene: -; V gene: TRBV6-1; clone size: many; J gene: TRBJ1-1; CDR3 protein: CASSVIRRGTEAFF; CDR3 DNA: TGTGCCAGCAGTGTTATTCGACGGGGCACTGAAGCTTTCTTT
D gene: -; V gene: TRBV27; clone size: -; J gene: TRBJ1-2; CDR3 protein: CACSEAPGYGYTF; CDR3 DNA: TGTGCCTGCAGTGAGGCCCCGGGCTATGGCTACACCTTC
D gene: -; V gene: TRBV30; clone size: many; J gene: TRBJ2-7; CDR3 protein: CAWSSRIQEQYF; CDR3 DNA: TGTGCCTGGAGTTCCCGTATCCAAGAGCAGTACTTC
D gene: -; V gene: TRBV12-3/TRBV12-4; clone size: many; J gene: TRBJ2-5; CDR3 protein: CASRDGSLGETQYF; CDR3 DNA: TGTGCCAGCAGGGATGGATCCCTGGGGGAGACCCAGTACTTC
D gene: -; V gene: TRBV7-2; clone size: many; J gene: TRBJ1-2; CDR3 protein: CASSLGADPNYGYTF; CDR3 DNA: TGTGCCAGCAGCTTAGGGGCGGATCCTAACTATGGCTACACCTTC
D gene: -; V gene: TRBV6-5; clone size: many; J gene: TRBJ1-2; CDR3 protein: CASSYSTGYGYTF; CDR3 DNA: TGTGCCAGCAGTTACTCAACTGGCTATGGCTACACCTTC
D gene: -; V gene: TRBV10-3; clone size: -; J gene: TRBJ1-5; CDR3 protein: CAISDKGWQPQHF; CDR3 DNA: TGTGCCATCAGTGACAAGGGTTGGCAGCCCCAGCATTTT
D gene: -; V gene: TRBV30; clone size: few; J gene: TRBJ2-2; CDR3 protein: CAWWGLETGELFF; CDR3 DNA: TGTGCCTGGTGGGGCCTGGAGACCGGGGAGCTGTTTTTT
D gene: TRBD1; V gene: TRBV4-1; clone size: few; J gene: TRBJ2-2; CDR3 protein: CASSRGQGDTGELFF; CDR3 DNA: TGCGCCAGCAGCCGGGGACAGGGGGACACCGGGGAGCTGTTTTTT
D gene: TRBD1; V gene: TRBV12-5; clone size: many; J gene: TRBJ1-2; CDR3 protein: CASSTSGTAVPNYGYTF; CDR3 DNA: TGTGCTAGTAGCACTAGCGGGACAGCCGTCCCTAACTATGGCTACACCTTC
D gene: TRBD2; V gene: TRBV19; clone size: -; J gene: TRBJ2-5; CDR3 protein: CASRPEGREGETQYF; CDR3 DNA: TGTGCCAGTAGGCCAGAGGGCAGGGAGGGAGAGACCCAGTACTTC
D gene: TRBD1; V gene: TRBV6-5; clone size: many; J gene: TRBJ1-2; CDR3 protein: CASRRQGFYGYTF; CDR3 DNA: TGTGCCAGCAGACGACAGGGGTTCTATGGCTACACCTTC
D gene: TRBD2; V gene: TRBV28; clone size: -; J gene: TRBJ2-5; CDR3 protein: CASSFLIDRLAGPQETQYF; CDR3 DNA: TGTGCCAGCAGTTTCCTTATAGACCGGCTAGCGGGACCGCAAGAGACCCAGTACTTC
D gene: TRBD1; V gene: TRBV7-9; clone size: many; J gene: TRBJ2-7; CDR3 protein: CASSRGQGDGEQYF; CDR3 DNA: TGTGCCAGCAGCCGTGGACAGGGCGATGGCGAGCAGTACTTC
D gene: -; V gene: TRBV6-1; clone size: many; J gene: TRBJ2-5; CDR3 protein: CASRAWGRGQETQYF; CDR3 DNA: TGTGCCAGCAGGGCCTGGGGCAGGGGTCAAGAGACCCAGTACTTC
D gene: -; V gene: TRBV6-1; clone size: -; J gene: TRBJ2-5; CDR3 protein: CASTTRETQYF; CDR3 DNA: TGTGCCAGCACCACACGCGAGACCCAGTACTTC
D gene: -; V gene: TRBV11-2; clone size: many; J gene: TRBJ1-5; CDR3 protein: CASSLEGGQPQHF; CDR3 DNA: TGTGCCAGCAGCTTAGAAGGGGGACAGCCCCAGCATTTT
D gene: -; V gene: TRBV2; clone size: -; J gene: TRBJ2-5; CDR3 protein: CASSPAVLSGTQYF; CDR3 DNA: TGTGCCAGCAGCCCCGCGGTGTTATCGGGGACCCAGTACTTC
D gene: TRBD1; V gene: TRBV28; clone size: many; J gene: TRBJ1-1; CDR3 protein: CASSLLPLRGRLTEAFF; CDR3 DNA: TGTGCCAGCAGTTTACTTCCCCTCAGGGGGCGGCTCACTGAAGCTTTCTTT
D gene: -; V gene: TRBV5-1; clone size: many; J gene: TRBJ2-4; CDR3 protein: CASSAQDKNIQYF; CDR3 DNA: TGCGCCAGCAGCGCCCAGGACAAAAACATTCAGTACTTC
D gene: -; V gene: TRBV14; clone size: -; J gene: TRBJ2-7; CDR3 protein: CASSQVSSYEQYF; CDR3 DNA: TGTGCCAGCAGCCAGGTCAGCTCCTACGAGCAGTACTTC
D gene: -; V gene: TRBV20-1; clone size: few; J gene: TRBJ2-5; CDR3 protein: CSARVLPRRVWTEETQYF; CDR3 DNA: TGCAGTGCTAGAGTCCTTCCCAGAAGGGTTTGGACCGAAGAGACCCAGTACTTC
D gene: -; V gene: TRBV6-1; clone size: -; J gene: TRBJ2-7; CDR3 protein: CASRSVSGTYEQYF; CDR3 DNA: TGTGCCAGCAGATCAGTGTCAGGTACCTACGAGCAGTACTTC
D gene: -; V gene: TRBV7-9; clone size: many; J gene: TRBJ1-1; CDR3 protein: CASSLEGQAEAFF; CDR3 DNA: TGTGCCAGCAGCTTAGAGGGCCAGGCTGAAGCTTTCTTT